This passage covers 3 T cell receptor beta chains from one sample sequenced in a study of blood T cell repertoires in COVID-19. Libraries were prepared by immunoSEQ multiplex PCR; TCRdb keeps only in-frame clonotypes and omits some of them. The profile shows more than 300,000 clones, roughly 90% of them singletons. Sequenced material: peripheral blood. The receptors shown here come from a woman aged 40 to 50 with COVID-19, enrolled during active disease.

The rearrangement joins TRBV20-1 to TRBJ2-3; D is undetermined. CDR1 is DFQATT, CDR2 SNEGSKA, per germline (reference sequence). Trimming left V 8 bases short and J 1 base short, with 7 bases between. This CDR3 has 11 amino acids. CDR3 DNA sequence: TGCAGTATGGCCGGCACAGATACGCAGTATTTT. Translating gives CSMAGTDTQYF.

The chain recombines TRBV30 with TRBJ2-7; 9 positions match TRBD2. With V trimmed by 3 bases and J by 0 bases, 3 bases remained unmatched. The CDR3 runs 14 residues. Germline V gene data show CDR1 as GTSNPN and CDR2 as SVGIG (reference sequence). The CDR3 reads CAWSGLARSYEQYF. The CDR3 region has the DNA TGTGCCTGGAGCGGACTAGCGCGCTCCTACGAGCAGTACTTC.

DNA for the CDR3: TGTGCCAGCAGCTTGAGTAGCGGGAGAAGGAATGAGCAGTTCTTC. Amino acid sequence: CASSLSSGRRNEQFF. V is TRBV5-4 and J is TRBJ2-1, with 9 bases identical to TRBD2. The CDR3 runs to 15 residues. From germline, CDR1 is SGHNT and CDR2 YYREEE (reference sequence). The V gene end was trimmed by 1 base and the J gene end by 7 bases; junction bases not matched to a gene: 6. Full variable domain (missing parts from reference TRBV5-4 and TRBJ2-1): ETGVTQSPTHLIKTRGQQVTLRCSSQSGHNTVSWYQQALGQGPQFIFQYYREEENGRGNFPPRFSGLQFPNYSSELNVNALELDDSALYLCASSLSSGRRNEQFFGPGTRLTVL.